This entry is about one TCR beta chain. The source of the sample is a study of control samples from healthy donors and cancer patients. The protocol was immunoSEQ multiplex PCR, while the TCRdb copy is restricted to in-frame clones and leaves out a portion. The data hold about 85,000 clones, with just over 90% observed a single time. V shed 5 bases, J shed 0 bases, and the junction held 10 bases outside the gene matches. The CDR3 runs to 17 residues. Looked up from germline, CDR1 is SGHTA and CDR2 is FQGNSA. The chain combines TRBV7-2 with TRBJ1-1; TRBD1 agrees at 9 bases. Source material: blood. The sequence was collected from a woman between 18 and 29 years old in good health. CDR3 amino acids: CASSPGQGKRMNTEAFF. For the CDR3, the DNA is TGTGCCAGCAGCCCAGGACAGGGGAAGAGGATGAACACTGAAGCTTTCTTT.